A selection of T cell receptor beta chains follows, all from one sample in a study of yellow fever vaccine responses in identical twins. TCRdb ran MiXCR on the RT-PCR reads and lists one entry per CDR3 protein. The data show approximately 10,000 distinct CDR3 sequences, 77% seen once. The source material was T cells from blood (PBMCs), unsorted or a sorted subset (not recorded which), sampled before or after yellow fever vaccination (not recorded which). The receptors were sampled from a woman aged 18 to 35 who received the yellow fever vaccine. CDR3s include the opening cysteine and the closing phenylalanine or tryptophan. The D gene is left open where the match is weak. A row's size may be missing; if present it is once, few, many or a size class.

v_call: TRBV6-4
clone_size: -
d_call: -
j_call: TRBJ2-2
cdr3_aa: CASSDGTYAGELFF
cdr3_nt: TGTGCCAGCAGTGACGGGACTTATGCCGGGGAGCTGTTTTTT

v_call: TRBV6-2/TRBV6-3
clone_size: -
d_call: -
j_call: TRBJ1-2
cdr3_aa: CASSYDGGSRGYTF
cdr3_nt: TGTGCCAGCAGTTATGACGGGGGCTCGAGAGGCTACACCTTC

v_call: TRBV13
clone_size: -
d_call: -
j_call: TRBJ1-1
cdr3_aa: CASSPPLITEAFF
cdr3_nt: TGTGCCAGCAGTCCGCCTTTAATCACTGAAGCTTTCTTT

v_call: TRBV11-3
clone_size: -
d_call: -
j_call: TRBJ2-3
cdr3_aa: CASSLGGQVTDTQYF
cdr3_nt: TGTGCCAGCAGCTTAGGGGGACAAGTCACAGATACGCAGTATTTT

v_call: TRBV4-1
clone_size: -
d_call: TRBD1
j_call: TRBJ2-1
cdr3_aa: CASSQGQGSYNEQFF
cdr3_nt: TGCGCCAGCAGCCAGGGACAGGGTTCCTACAATGAGCAGTTCTTC

v_call: TRBV7-9
clone_size: -
d_call: -
j_call: TRBJ2-7
cdr3_aa: CASSSGVGNEQYF
cdr3_nt: TGTGCCAGCAGCTCGGGAGTGGGGAACGAGCAGTACTTC

v_call: TRBV29-1
clone_size: -
d_call: TRBD1
j_call: TRBJ2-7
cdr3_aa: CSVEGDSQYEQYF
cdr3_nt: TGCAGCGTGGAAGGGGACAGTCAATACGAGCAGTACTTC

v_call: TRBV2
clone_size: -
d_call: -
j_call: TRBJ2-7
cdr3_aa: CASSVALHYEQYF
cdr3_nt: TGTGCCAGCAGTGTTGCCTTACACTACGAGCAGTACTTC

v_call: TRBV28
clone_size: once
d_call: -
j_call: TRBJ2-1
cdr3_aa: CASSRAYLDKNDNEQFF
cdr3_nt: TGTGCCAGCAGTCGTGCCTACCTGGACAAGAACGACAATGAGCAGTTCTTC

v_call: TRBV4-1
clone_size: -
d_call: -
j_call: TRBJ2-7
cdr3_aa: CASSQDTRQRTYEQYF
cdr3_nt: TGCGCCAGCAGCCAAGATACGAGACAACGGACCTACGAGCAGTACTTC

v_call: TRBV19
clone_size: once
d_call: -
j_call: TRBJ2-7
cdr3_aa: CASSISLSYEQYF
cdr3_nt: TGTGCCAGTAGTATATCCCTCAGCTACGAGCAGTACTTC

v_call: TRBV5-4
clone_size: -
d_call: -
j_call: TRBJ2-1
cdr3_aa: CASTLVGGNEQFF
cdr3_nt: TGTGCCAGCACCCTGGTGGGTGGGAATGAGCAGTTCTTC

v_call: TRBV2
clone_size: -
d_call: -
j_call: TRBJ2-1
cdr3_aa: CASSEGDGLNEQFF
cdr3_nt: TGTGCCAGCAGTGAAGGGGACGGACTAAATGAGCAGTTCTTC

v_call: TRBV12-3/TRBV12-4
clone_size: -
d_call: -
j_call: TRBJ1-1
cdr3_aa: CASSLPPRGEAFF
cdr3_nt: TGTGCCAGCAGTTTACCACCAAGGGGTGAAGCTTTCTTT

v_call: TRBV4-2
clone_size: -
d_call: TRBD1
j_call: TRBJ2-5
cdr3_aa: CASSQEDPFWDRSFQETQYF
cdr3_nt: TGTGCCAGCAGCCAAGAGGACCCCTTCTGGGACAGATCCTTCCAAGAGACCCAGTACTTC

v_call: TRBV4-1
clone_size: -
d_call: TRBD1
j_call: TRBJ1-3
cdr3_aa: CASSRDRSSGNTIYF
cdr3_nt: TGCGCCAGCAGCCGGGACAGAAGCTCTGGAAACACCATATATTTT

v_call: TRBV11-1
clone_size: -
d_call: -
j_call: TRBJ1-2
cdr3_aa: CASSSPGSDYGYTF
cdr3_nt: TGTGCCAGCAGCAGCCCGGGGTCAGACTATGGCTACACCTTC

v_call: TRBV7-6
clone_size: -
d_call: TRBD2
j_call: TRBJ2-1
cdr3_aa: CASSFDVREANNEQFF
cdr3_nt: TGTGCCAGCAGCTTTGACGTGCGGGAGGCCAACAATGAGCAGTTCTTC

v_call: TRBV20-1
clone_size: -
d_call: -
j_call: TRBJ2-1
cdr3_aa: CSARDTSSSYNEQFF
cdr3_nt: TGCAGTGCTAGAGATACTTCAAGCTCCTACAATGAGCAGTTCTTC

v_call: TRBV5-5
clone_size: -
d_call: -
j_call: TRBJ2-5
cdr3_aa: CASSSGRIRFQETQYF
cdr3_nt: TGTGCCAGCAGCTCAGGACGGATCCGGTTCCAAGAGACCCAGTACTTC

v_call: TRBV19
clone_size: -
d_call: -
j_call: TRBJ1-1
cdr3_aa: CASSRRDTEAFF
cdr3_nt: TGTGCCAGTAGTCGGCGAGATACTGAAGCTTTCTTT

v_call: TRBV29-1
clone_size: -
d_call: -
j_call: TRBJ2-3
cdr3_aa: CSAPFRTDTQYF
cdr3_nt: TGCAGCGCCCCGTTTCGCACAGATACGCAGTATTTT

v_call: TRBV9
clone_size: -
d_call: -
j_call: TRBJ2-2
cdr3_aa: CASSGVVYTGELFF
cdr3_nt: TGTGCCAGCAGCGGGGTAGTCTACACCGGGGAGCTGTTTTTT

v_call: TRBV7-7
clone_size: -
d_call: TRBD2
j_call: TRBJ2-5
cdr3_aa: CASSPDSGGSNQETQYF
cdr3_nt: TGTGCCAGCAGCCCCGATAGCGGGGGGTCAAACCAAGAGACCCAGTACTTC

v_call: TRBV13
clone_size: -
d_call: -
j_call: TRBJ2-7
cdr3_aa: CASSFGGFYEQYF
cdr3_nt: TGTGCCAGCAGCTTTGGCGGATTCTACGAGCAGTACTTC

v_call: TRBV23-1
clone_size: -
d_call: -
j_call: TRBJ1-1
cdr3_aa: CASSQIMNTEAFF
cdr3_nt: TGCGCCAGCAGTCAAATTATGAACACTGAAGCTTTCTTT

v_call: TRBV6-2/TRBV6-3
clone_size: -
d_call: -
j_call: TRBJ2-7
cdr3_aa: CASSYSIDPGAPYEQYF
cdr3_nt: TGTGCCAGCAGTTACTCGATCGATCCAGGTGCCCCCTACGAGCAGTACTTC

v_call: TRBV28
clone_size: -
d_call: -
j_call: TRBJ2-3
cdr3_aa: CASGTADTQYF
cdr3_nt: TGTGCCAGCGGGACCGCAGATACGCAGTATTTT

v_call: TRBV12-3/TRBV12-4
clone_size: -
d_call: -
j_call: TRBJ2-5
cdr3_aa: CASSFGGQETQYF
cdr3_nt: TGTGCCAGCAGTTTCGGCGGCCAAGAGACCCAGTACTTC

v_call: TRBV7-6
clone_size: -
d_call: TRBD2
j_call: TRBJ2-1
cdr3_aa: CASSLGGRYEQFF
cdr3_nt: TGTGCCAGCAGCTTAGGCGGGAGGTATGAGCAGTTCTTC

v_call: TRBV29-1
clone_size: -
d_call: -
j_call: TRBJ2-1
cdr3_aa: CSVEGAELEGHSYNEQFF
cdr3_nt: TGCAGCGTTGAAGGGGCCGAATTGGAGGGACACTCCTACAATGAGCAGTTCTTC

v_call: TRBV4-3
clone_size: -
d_call: -
j_call: TRBJ2-5
cdr3_aa: CASSPSLGVTQETQYF
cdr3_nt: TGCGCCAGCAGCCCCTCCCTTGGGGTAACCCAAGAGACCCAGTACTTC

v_call: TRBV4-1
clone_size: -
d_call: TRBD2
j_call: TRBJ2-1
cdr3_aa: CASSQEPGLASYEQFF
cdr3_nt: TGCGCCAGCAGCCAAGAACCGGGACTAGCGAGTTATGAGCAGTTCTTC

v_call: TRBV20-1
clone_size: -
d_call: -
j_call: TRBJ1-1
cdr3_aa: CSIRQGSTEAFF
cdr3_nt: TGCAGCATAAGGCAGGGTAGCACTGAAGCTTTCTTT

v_call: TRBV13
clone_size: few
d_call: -
j_call: TRBJ2-1
cdr3_aa: CASSLVLNEQFF
cdr3_nt: TGTGCCAGCAGCCTGGTCCTTAATGAGCAGTTCTTC

v_call: TRBV7-9
clone_size: -
d_call: -
j_call: TRBJ2-3
cdr3_aa: CASSLYQGTDTQYF
cdr3_nt: TGTGCCAGCAGCTTATATCAGGGAACAGATACGCAGTATTTT

v_call: TRBV2
clone_size: few
d_call: -
j_call: TRBJ2-1
cdr3_aa: CASSERHPSSYNEQFF
cdr3_nt: TGTGCCAGCAGTGAGCGACACCCGAGCTCCTACAATGAGCAGTTCTTC

v_call: TRBV2
clone_size: few
d_call: -
j_call: TRBJ2-7
cdr3_aa: CASSEWSTVSYEQYF
cdr3_nt: TGTGCCAGCAGTGAATGGTCTACAGTCTCTTACGAGCAGTACTTC

v_call: TRBV20-1
clone_size: -
d_call: -
j_call: TRBJ1-2
cdr3_aa: CSALVGYRYGYTF
cdr3_nt: TGCAGTGCTCTGGTGGGGTACCGCTATGGCTACACCTTC

v_call: TRBV13
clone_size: -
d_call: -
j_call: TRBJ2-7
cdr3_aa: CASSLYPYEQYF
cdr3_nt: TGTGCCAGCAGCCTCTACCCCTACGAGCAGTACTTC

v_call: TRBV12-3/TRBV12-4
clone_size: -
d_call: -
j_call: TRBJ2-1
cdr3_aa: CASSYRHEQFF
cdr3_nt: TGTGCCAGCAGTTATCGCCATGAGCAGTTCTTC

v_call: TRBV5-6
clone_size: -
d_call: -
j_call: TRBJ2-1
cdr3_aa: CASSLALRGSYNEQFF
cdr3_nt: TGTGCCAGCAGCTTGGCGCTGAGGGGCTCCTACAATGAGCAGTTCTTC

v_call: TRBV4-2
clone_size: -
d_call: -
j_call: TRBJ2-7
cdr3_aa: CASSQESGMPYEQYF
cdr3_nt: TGTGCCAGCAGCCAAGAGTCGGGGATGCCCTACGAGCAGTACTTC

v_call: TRBV15
clone_size: -
d_call: TRBD2
j_call: TRBJ2-1
cdr3_aa: CATSRDLWLAGGYEQFF
cdr3_nt: TGTGCCACCAGCAGAGATCTTTGGCTAGCGGGAGGGTATGAGCAGTTCTTC

v_call: TRBV5-5
clone_size: -
d_call: TRBD1
j_call: TRBJ1-5
cdr3_aa: CASSPGQDYSNQPQHF
cdr3_nt: TGTGCCAGCAGCCCCGGACAGGACTATAGCAATCAGCCCCAGCATTTT

v_call: TRBV7-6
clone_size: -
d_call: -
j_call: TRBJ2-2
cdr3_aa: CASSLVRDWTGELFF
cdr3_nt: TGTGCCAGCAGCTTAGTAAGGGATTGGACCGGGGAGCTGTTTTTT

v_call: TRBV5-5
clone_size: -
d_call: -
j_call: TRBJ2-3
cdr3_aa: CASSLEQFTDTQYF
cdr3_nt: TGTGCCAGCAGCTTGGAACAGTTCACAGATACGCAGTATTTT

v_call: TRBV4-1
clone_size: -
d_call: -
j_call: TRBJ2-7
cdr3_aa: CATARDPSYGQYF
cdr3_nt: TGCGCCACTGCGCGGGACCCGTCCTACGGGCAGTACTTC

v_call: TRBV29-1
clone_size: -
d_call: -
j_call: TRBJ1-2
cdr3_aa: CSVVWQGNYGYTF
cdr3_nt: TGCAGCGTTGTTTGGCAGGGGAACTATGGCTACACCTTC